These 25 T cell receptor beta chains came from one sample sequenced in a study of cytomegalovirus exposure and HLA in healthy donors. The primer mix had 60 Vbeta and 13 Jbeta primers. Libraries were prepared by immunoSEQ multiplex PCR; TCRdb keeps only in-frame clonotypes and omits some of them. The top ten hold 11% to 15% of the sample, which has roughly 160,000 clones, 75% to 80% seen once. Sequencing used PBMCs. These receptors originate from a man between 45 and 60 years old in good health and CMV-seropositive.

The chain recombines TRBV10-3 with TRBJ1-1, with D maybe TRBD1 (6 bases). The germline CDR1 and CDR2 sequences are ENHRY and SYGVKD. V was shortened by 7 bases and J by 5 bases, with 17 bases between the two germline ends. This CDR3 has 14 residues. The CDR3 sequence: CAIKGEGRGTEAFF. In nucleotides, the CDR3 is TGTGCCATCAAGGGGGAGGGGCGGGGTACTGAAGCTTTCTTT.

The chain carries TRBV6-5 and TRBJ1-4; 7 nucleotides agree with TRBD1. The CDR3 is 15 residues long. CDR1 MNHEY and CDR2 SVGAGI come from the germline V gene. The V gene end was trimmed by 6 bases and the J gene end by 6 bases; junction bases not matched to a gene: 10. As DNA, the CDR3 is TGTGCCAGCAGCACACGACAGGGAGCACATGAAAAACTGTTTTTT. Translating it yields CASSTRQGAHEKLFF.

This clone was picked up a small number of times. The rearrangement joins TRBV18 to TRBJ1-4; D not resolved. This CDR3 is built from 14 residues. Germline CDR1 and CDR2: KGHSH and LQKENI. The V end lost 4 bases, the J end lost 8 bases, and 14 bases lay between the germline ends. CDR3 residues: CASSLDSGGEKLFF. CDR3 nucleotide sequence: TGTGCCAGCTCACTAGACTCTGGAGGGGAAAAACTGTTTTTT.

The CDR3: CASSTGTVKNIQYF. The CDR3 DNA is TGTGCCAGTAGTACGGGGACAGTCAAAAACATTCAGTACTTC. This chain uses TRBV19 with TRBJ2-4; 7 positions match TRBD1. The CDR3 extends over 14 amino acids. CDR1 is LNHDA and CDR2 is SQIVND in the germline V gene (reference sequence). Losses at the gene ends were 4 bases for V and 3 bases for J; bases not matched to a gene: 3.

The chain joins TRBV2 to TRBJ1-1; D is ambiguous. CDR1 is SNHLY, CDR2 FYNNEI, per germline. This CDR3 comprises 12 residues. V was trimmed by 7 bases and J by 0 bases, leaving 6 bases between them. Here the CDR3 DNA reads TGTGCCAGCACTGTATTGAACACTGAAGCTTTCTTT. Translated, it gives CASTVLNTEAFF. The entire variable domain, with the rest obtained from reference TRBV2 and TRBJ1-1, is as follows: EPEVTQTPSHQVTQMGQEVILRCVPISNHLYFYWYRQILGQKVEFLVSFYNNEISEKSEIFDDQFSVERPDGSNFTLKIRSTKLEDSAMYFCASTVLNTEAFFGQGTRLTVV.

The CDR3 is CASPGDKGEKLFF. The CDR3 nucleotides are TGTGCCAGTCCGGGGGATAAGGGTGAAAAACTGTTTTTT. This chain connects TRBV7-9 to TRBJ1-4, with D possibly matching TRBD1 (5 bases). The CDR3 covers 13 residues. CDR1 SEHNR and CDR2 FQNEAQ come from the germline V gene (reference sequence). The V and J ends lost 9 bases and 7 bases respectively, with 15 bases between them.

V is TRBV11-2 and J is TRBJ1-2, with a weak D call TRBD1 (5 bases). The CDR3 is 15 amino acids. The V end lost 7 bases, the J end lost 4 bases, and 19 bases lay between the germline ends. Germline V lookup: CDR1 SGHAT, CDR2 FQNNGV. The CDR3 spells CASTPYGGLGYGYTF. The CDR3 region has the DNA TGTGCCAGCACCCCATATGGGGGGTTGGGCTATGGCTACACCTTC.

The chain uses TRBV7-6 and TRBJ2-3, with 16 bases matching TRBD2. The length of the CDR3 is 17 residues. Germline CDR1 SGHVS, CDR2 FNYEAQ. V was pared by 0 bases and J by 10 bases, with 7 bases of the junction left unmatched. As DNA, the CDR3 is TGTGCCAGCAGCTTAGCCGGGACTAGCGGGGGGGCCGGGGCGCAGTATTTT. It yields the protein CASSLAGTSGGAGAQYF.

For the CDR3, the DNA is TGTGCCATCAGAGCGTCTAGCGGCCCCCCGTACAATGAGCAGTTCTTC. It encodes CAIRASSGPPYNEQFF. V and J are TRBV10-3 and TRBJ2-1; TRBD2 agrees at 7 bases. With 6 bases clipped from V and 4 bases from J, the junction kept 12 bases outside the gene matches. Germline V CDR1 and CDR2: ENHRY, SYGVKD. This CDR3 region has 16 residues.

V and J are TRBV28 and TRBJ2-6; D uncertain. The CDR3 has 17 residues. Trimming pared 5 bases from V and 0 bases from J, leaving 14 bases between. Germline V CDR1 and CDR2: MDHEN, SYDVKM. The CDR3 spells CASSPAGFVSGANVLTF. CDR3 in DNA: TGTGCCAGCAGTCCCGCCGGGTTTGTCTCTGGGGCCAACGTCCTGACTTTC.

The rearrangement uses TRBV6-5 and TRBJ1-1; 8 bases are shared with TRBD1. Germline V gives CDR1 MNHEY, CDR2 SVGAGI. This CDR3 has 15 residues. V shed 6 bases and J 4 bases; nucleotides not matched to a gene: 10. The CDR3 region is CASRNSGGAGTEAFF. The CDR3 bases are TGTGCCAGCAGGAACTCAGGGGGCGCGGGCACTGAAGCTTTCTTT.

This clone has only a few counts. The chain links TRBV10-3 to TRBJ1-4; D gene uncertain. V was cut by 11 bases and J by 0 bases, with 10 bases left in between. Per the germline V gene, CDR1 is ENHRY and CDR2 is SYGVKD. The CDR3 has 13 residues. CDR3 amino acids: CAASRATNEKLFF. As DNA, the CDR3 is TGTGCCGCCTCGCGGGCAACTAATGAAAAACTGTTTTTT.

The chain has TRBV9 and TRBJ1-5, with D tentatively TRBD1 (5 bases). V lost 4 bases and J 6 bases, leaving 17 bases between the germline ends. The CDR3 totals 15 residues. CDR1 is SGDLS, CDR2 YYNGEE, per germline. The CDR3 DNA reads TGTGCCAGCAGCCCCTGGGAACAGGCAGGTCAGCCCCAGCATTTT. Translated, it gives CASSPWEQAGQPQHF.

This clone was detected a few times. The chain is built from TRBV9 and TRBJ2-3; 7 nucleotides line up with TRBD1. The germline CDR1 and CDR2 sequences are SGDLS and YYNGEE. This CDR3 has 16 residues. The ends lost 1 base at V and 1 base at J; junction bases unmatched: 6. The CDR3 DNA sequence: TGTGCCAGCAGCGTAAAGACAGGGTCTCGCACAGATACGCAGTATTTT. This translates into CASSVKTGSRTDTQYF.

The chain combines TRBV19 with TRBJ1-1, with D tentatively TRBD1 (6 bases). The V end lost 7 bases, the J end lost 0 bases, and 12 bases lay between the germline ends. Germline lookup yields CDR1 LNHDA and CDR2 SQIVND (reference sequence). This CDR3 has 14 amino acids. For the CDR3, the DNA is TGTGCCAGTACCCCCCGGACAGTGAACACTGAAGCTTTCTTT. Encoded protein: CASTPRTVNTEAFF. Together with reference TRBV19 and TRBJ1-1, the CDR3 gives the full variable domain: DGGITQSPKYLFRKEGQNVTLSCEQNLNHDAMYWYRQDPGQGLRLIYYSQIVNDFQKGDIAEGYSVSREKKESFPLTVTSAQKNPTAFYLCASTPRTVNTEAFFGQGTRLTVV.

DNA for the CDR3: TGTGCCAGCAGCCTCAGGGGGTCAGGGACTGAAGCTTTCTTT. Encoded protein: CASSLRGSGTEAFF. V usage is TRBV27 and J usage is TRBJ1-1; 7 positions match TRBD1. CDR3 size: 14 residues. V lost 6 bases to trimming and J lost 5 bases; unmatched junction nucleotides: 9. Germline CDR1 is MNHEY and CDR2 is SMNVEV (reference sequence).

V usage is TRBV7-2 and J usage is TRBJ1-5; 7 bases are shared with TRBD1. CDR1 and CDR2 (germline): SGHTA, FQGNSA. The CDR3 spans 15 residues. J lost 5 bases, V lost 5 bases, and 9 bases had no gene match. Here the CDR3 reads CASSLVGTAHQPQHF. The CDR3 region has the DNA TGTGCCAGCAGCCTCGTCGGGACAGCACATCAGCCCCAGCATTTT.

This chain uses TRBV7-7 with TRBJ2-2; D might be TRBD2 (5 bases). Germline V CDR1 and CDR2: SSHAT, FNYEAQ (reference sequence). The V gene lost 1 base and the J gene lost 2 bases, with 11 bases spanning the gap. The CDR3 is made up of 16 amino acids. The CDR3 coding sequence is TGTGCCAGCAGCTTAGGGAGGACCCTTAACACCGGGGAGCTGTTTTTT. This sequence encodes CASSLGRTLNTGELFF.

V is TRBV19 and J is TRBJ2-1, with D possibly matching TRBD2 (6 bases). V shed 8 bases and J shed 7 bases, with 15 bases lying between them. CDR1 LNHDA and CDR2 SQIVND come from the germline V gene (reference sequence). This CDR3 spans 13 amino acids. The DNA for the CDR3 is TGTGCCAGTTCCGCTAGCGCGCTTAATGAGCAGTTCTTC. It yields the protein CASSASALNEQFF. The complete variable domain, with remaining parts taken from reference TRBV19 and TRBJ2-1, reads DGGITQSPKYLFRKEGQNVTLSCEQNLNHDAMYWYRQDPGQGLRLIYYSQIVNDFQKGDIAEGYSVSREKKESFPLTVTSAQKNPTAFYLCASSASALNEQFFGPGTRLTVL.

The chain uses TRBV10-3 and TRBJ2-3; D is undetermined. The ends were cut back, 2 bases at V and 0 bases at J, with 15 bases in the middle. Germline loops: CDR1 ENHRY, CDR2 SYGVKD. CDR3 length equals 17 residues. Here the CDR3 reads CAISEPHSGSSTDTQYF. Written as DNA, the CDR3 is TGTGCCATCAGTGAGCCCCATAGTGGTTCCAGCACAGATACGCAGTATTTT.

This clone was counted a few times. This chain uses TRBV4-2 with TRBJ1-1; D not resolved. V dropped 0 bases and J dropped 1 base, with 6 bases sitting between them. There are 14 residues in the CDR3. Germline-derived CDR1 and CDR2 are LGHNA and YNFKEQ. CDR3 region: CASSQDWRNTEAFF. DNA of the CDR3: TGTGCCAGCAGCCAAGATTGGAGGAACACTGAAGCTTTCTTT.

The CDR3: CASRSDRPGELFF. The DNA for the CDR3 is TGTGCCAGCAGATCGGACAGACCCGGGGAGCTGTTTTTT. The genes are TRBV9 and TRBJ2-2; possibly TRBD1 for D (6 bases). The germline V and J ends were trimmed by 5 bases and 6 bases, with 11 bases remaining between them. Germline values: CDR1 SGDLS, CDR2 YYNGEE. The CDR3 consists of 13 residues. The full variable domain, rest sourced from reference TRBV9 and TRBJ2-2, is DSGVTQTPKHLITATGQRVTLRCSPRSGDLSVYWYQQSLDQGLQFLIQYYNGEERAKGNILERFSAQQFPDLHSELNLSSLELGDSALYFCASRSDRPGELFFGEGSRLTVL.

V is TRBV20-1 and J is TRBJ2-1, with D hard to call. Germline CDR1 DFQATT, CDR2 SNEGSKA (reference sequence). The CDR3 is 11 amino acids. Trimming pared 0 bases from V and 15 bases from J, leaving 12 bases between. As DNA, the CDR3 is TGCAGTGCTAGAGATTTGAGCGTTTGGTTCTTC. It encodes CSARDLSVWFF.

The chain uses TRBV6-5 and TRBJ1-4; D possibly corresponds to TRBD1 (6 bases). This CDR3 is 13 amino acids long. With 9 bases removed from V and 5 bases from J, the gap between germline ends came to 13 bases. The V gene's germline CDR1 is MNHEY and CDR2 SVGAGI. The CDR3 coding sequence is TGTGCCAGTTCCCGGACAGTAAATGAAAAACTGTTTTTT. Amino acid sequence: CASSRTVNEKLFF.

This sequence joins TRBV5-1 and TRBJ2-1, with TRBD2 identical over 8 bases. The junction had 2 bases not matched to a gene; V was cut back by 3 bases and J by 0 bases. Germline CDR1 and CDR2: SGHRS and YFSETQ. The CDR3 loop spans 15 amino acids. CDR3 in amino acids: CASSSTSGSYNEQFF. The CDR3 coding sequence is TGCGCCAGCAGCTCCACTAGCGGCTCCTACAATGAGCAGTTCTTC.